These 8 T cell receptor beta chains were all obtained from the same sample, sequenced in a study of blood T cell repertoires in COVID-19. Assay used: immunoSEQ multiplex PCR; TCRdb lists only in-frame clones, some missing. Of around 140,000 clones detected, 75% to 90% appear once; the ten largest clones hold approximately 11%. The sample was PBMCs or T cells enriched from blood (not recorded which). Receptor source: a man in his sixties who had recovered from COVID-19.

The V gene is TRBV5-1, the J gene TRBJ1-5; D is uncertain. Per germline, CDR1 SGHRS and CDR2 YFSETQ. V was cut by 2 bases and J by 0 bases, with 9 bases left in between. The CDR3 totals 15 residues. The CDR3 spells CASSLEGGSNQPQHF. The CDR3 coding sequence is TGCGCCAGCAGCTTAGAGGGTGGTAGCAATCAGCCCCAGCATTTT. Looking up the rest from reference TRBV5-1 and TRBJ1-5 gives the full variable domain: KAGVTQTPRYLIKTRGQQVTLSCSPISGHRSVSWYQQTPGQGLQFLFEYFSETQRNKGNFPGRFSGRQFSNSRSEMNVSTLELGDSALYLCASSLEGGSNQPQHFGDGTRLSIL.

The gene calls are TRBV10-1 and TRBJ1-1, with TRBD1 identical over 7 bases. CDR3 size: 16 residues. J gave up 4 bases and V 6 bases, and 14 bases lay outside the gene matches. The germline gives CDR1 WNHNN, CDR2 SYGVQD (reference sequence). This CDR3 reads CASRPGGRGTFTEAFF. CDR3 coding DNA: TGCGCCAGCAGACCGGGTGGCAGGGGGACGTTCACTGAAGCTTTCTTT.

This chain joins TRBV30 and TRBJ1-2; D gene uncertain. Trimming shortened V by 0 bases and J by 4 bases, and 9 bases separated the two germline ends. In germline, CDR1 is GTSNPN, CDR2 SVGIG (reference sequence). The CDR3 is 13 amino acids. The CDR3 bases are TGTGCCTGGAGTGTACAGAGTACCTATGGCTACACCTTC. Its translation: CAWSVQSTYGYTF. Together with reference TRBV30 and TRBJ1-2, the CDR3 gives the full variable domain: SQTIHQWPATLVQPVGSPLSLECTVEGTSNPNLYWYRQAAGRGLQLLFYSVGIGQISSEVPQNLSASRPQDRQFILSSKKLLLSDSGFYLCAWSVQSTYGYTFGSGTRLTVV.

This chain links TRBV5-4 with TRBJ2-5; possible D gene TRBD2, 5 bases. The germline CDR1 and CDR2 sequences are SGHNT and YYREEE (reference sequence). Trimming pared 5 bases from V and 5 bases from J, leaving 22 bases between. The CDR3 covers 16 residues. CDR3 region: CASSPRYGAVGETQYF. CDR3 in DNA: TGTGCCAGCAGTCCCCGGTATGGAGCGGTAGGGGAGACCCAGTACTTC.

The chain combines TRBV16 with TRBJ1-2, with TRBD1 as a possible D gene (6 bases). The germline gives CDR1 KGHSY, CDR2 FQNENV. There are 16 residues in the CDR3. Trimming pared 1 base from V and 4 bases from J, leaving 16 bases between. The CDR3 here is CASSQFIGDNLYGYTF. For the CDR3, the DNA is TGTGCCAGCAGCCAATTTATAGGGGACAACCTCTATGGCTACACCTTC.

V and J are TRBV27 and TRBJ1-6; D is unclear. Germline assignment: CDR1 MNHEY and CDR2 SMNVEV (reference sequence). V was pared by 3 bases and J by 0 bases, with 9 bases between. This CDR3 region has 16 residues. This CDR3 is CASSFRPSSYNSPLHF. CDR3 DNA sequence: TGTGCCAGCAGTTTCCGCCCTAGCTCCTATAATTCACCCCTCCACTTT.

CDR3 loop: CASSDETGRNTGELFF. As DNA, the CDR3 is TGCGCCAGCAGTGACGAGACAGGGAGGAACACCGGGGAGCTGTTTTTT. This chain links TRBV10-1 with TRBJ2-2; 7 bases line up with TRBD1. The CDR3 consists of 16 residues. V gave up 3 bases and J gave up 1 base; unmatched junction bases: 5. The germline V gene encodes CDR1 WNHNN and CDR2 SYGVQD (reference sequence).

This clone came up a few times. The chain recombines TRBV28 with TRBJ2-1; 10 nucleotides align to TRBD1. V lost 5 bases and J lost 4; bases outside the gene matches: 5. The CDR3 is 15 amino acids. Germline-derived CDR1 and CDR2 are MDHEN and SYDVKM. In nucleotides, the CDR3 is TGTGCCAGCAGTCTAAGGGGACAGGGGTACAATGAGCAGTTCTTC. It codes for CASSLRGQGYNEQFF.